This TCR beta chain is drawn from a study of beta chain features in type 1 diabetes. As for the study in general: Patients and healthy donors were similar in age, gender and cell yields. The samples had roughly 110,000,000 sorted cells examined in all.

In regard to this clone: Its antigen is undetermined.

The isolated RNA, all of it, was reverse transcribed, so expressed TCRB transcripts were what got sequenced. Sequencing used immunoSEQ multiplex PCR; TCRdb keeps in-frame clones, though not all of them. The data show tens of thousands of clones, roughly 31% seen once. Regarding the study as a whole: The naive, central memory and Treg TCRB repertoires of patients appeared to be more similar to one another than those of healthy donors.

Germline V lookup: CDR1 LNHDA, CDR2 SQIVND (reference sequence). Between the trimmed V and J ends, which lost 7 bases and 8 bases, there was a span of 14 bases. The CDR3 contains 12 residues. The chain has TRBV19 and TRBJ1-2; the D is unclear. The sample taken for sequencing was stem cell memory CD4+ T cells from blood. The TCR comes from a woman under 30 in good health. CDR3 in amino acids: CASNHAAQGYTF. CDR3 DNA sequence: TGTGCCAGTAACCATGCCGCTCAGGGCTACACCTTC.